This T cell receptor beta chain is drawn from a study of T-cell reconstitution after alpha-beta-depleted transplantation in children. General study results and limits: One year post-transplant, T-cell counts and diversity were largely derived from T cells produced anew.

Trimming took 1 base from V and 0 from J, leaving 9 bases between them. CDR3 length equals 15 residues. The V gene's germline CDR1 is MGHRA and CDR2 YSYEKL. Unique molecular identifiers were built into the TCRbeta library. TCRdb processed the PCR reads anew with MiXCR; each CDR3 protein has one entry. The profile covers about 580,000 distinct CDR3 sequences, with 23% appearing a single time and around 14% taken by the ten largest. This clonotype was detected ten times or more. What it recognizes is unknown. The chain recombines TRBV4-1 with TRBJ1-1; no clear D. The TCR comes from a boy in the first two years of life who had a stem cell transplant for acute myeloid leukemia, so the T cells may come from the graft donor. Specimen: PBMCs, mostly from graft donor cells, collected 360 days after TCRalphabeta/CD19-depleted stem cell transplant. CDR3 loop: CASSQGTLMNTEAFF. CDR3 nucleotide sequence: TGCGCCAGCAGCCAAGGGACGTTGATGAACACTGAAGCTTTCTTT.